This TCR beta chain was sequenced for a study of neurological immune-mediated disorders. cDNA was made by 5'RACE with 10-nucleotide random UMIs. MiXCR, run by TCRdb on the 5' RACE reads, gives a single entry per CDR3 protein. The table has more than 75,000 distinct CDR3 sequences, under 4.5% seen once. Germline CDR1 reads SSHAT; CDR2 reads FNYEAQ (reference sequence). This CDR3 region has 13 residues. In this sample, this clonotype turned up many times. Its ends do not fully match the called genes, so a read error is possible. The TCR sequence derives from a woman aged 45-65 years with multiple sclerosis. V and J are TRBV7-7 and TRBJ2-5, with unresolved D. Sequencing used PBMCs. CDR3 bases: TGTGCTAGCAGCTTAGCAGTTCAAGAGACCCAGTACTTC. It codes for CASSLAVQETQYF.